This TCR beta chain was documented in a study of T cell changes during pregnancy in multiple sclerosis. The protocol was immunoSEQ multiplex PCR, while the TCRdb copy is restricted to in-frame clones and leaves out a portion. The data show around 60,000 clones, around 90% seen once. V lost 5 bases to trimming and J lost 8 bases; unmatched junction nucleotides: 11. CDR3 size: 15 residues. Germline CDR1 is SGHNT and CDR2 is YENEEA. The sample consisted of peripheral blood, taken in the first trimester of pregnancy. The chain has TRBV11-3 and TRBJ2-1, with 8 bases identical to TRBD1. This TCR was recovered from a female donor with multiple sclerosis, enrolled in a pregnancy study. This chain's CDR3 is CASSIRQGSGYEQFF. The CDR3 coding sequence is TGTGCCAGCAGCATACGACAGGGGAGCGGCTATGAGCAGTTCTTC.